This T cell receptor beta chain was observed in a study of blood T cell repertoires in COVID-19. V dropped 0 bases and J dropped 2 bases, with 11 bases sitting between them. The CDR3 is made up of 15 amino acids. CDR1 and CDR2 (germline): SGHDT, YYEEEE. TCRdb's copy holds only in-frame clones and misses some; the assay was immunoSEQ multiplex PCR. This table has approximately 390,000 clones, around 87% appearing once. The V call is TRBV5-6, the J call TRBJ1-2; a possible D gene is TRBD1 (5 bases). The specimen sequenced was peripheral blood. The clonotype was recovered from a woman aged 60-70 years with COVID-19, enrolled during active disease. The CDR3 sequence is CASSLANRGNYGYTF. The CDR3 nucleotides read TGTGCCAGCAGCTTGGCCAACCGGGGGAACTATGGCTACACCTTC.